Listed here are 22 T cell receptor beta chains from one sample, sequenced in a study of T-cell reconstitution after alpha-beta-depleted transplantation in children. Unique molecular identifiers were incorporated during preparation of the TCRbeta library. TCRdb re-called the PCR reads with MiXCR, one entry per CDR3 protein. The sample lists about 480,000 distinct CDR3 sequences, around 12% occurring once. The sample consisted of PBMCs from the stem cell graft donor, taken from the stem cell graft. The receptors were sampled from a human donor who donated a stem cell graft to a child with combined immunodeficiency.

This chain connects TRBV20-1 to TRBJ2-3, with unresolved D. Germline values: CDR1 DFQATT, CDR2 SNEGSKA (reference sequence). V lost 0 bases and J lost 2, with 15 bases in between. This CDR3 is built from 16 residues. Here the CDR3 reads CSARDPRAEITDTQYF. The CDR3 bases are TGCAGTGCTAGAGATCCAAGAGCAGAGATCACAGATACGCAGTATTTT.

The chain links TRBV15 to TRBJ2-3, with D maybe TRBD2 (5 bases). Trimming left V 4 bases short and J 6 bases short, with 14 bases between. CDR1 LNHNV and CDR2 YYDKDF come from the germline V gene (reference sequence). This CDR3 has 14 residues. This CDR3 reads CATSIRRAGDTQYF. The CDR3, as DNA: TGTGCCACCAGCATCCGGCGGGCCGGGGATACGCAGTATTTT.

This clonotype was observed a few times. The chain is built from TRBV20-1 and TRBJ1-1; D is ambiguous. Germline CDR1 reads DFQATT; CDR2 reads SNEGSKA (reference sequence). The CDR3 extends over 10 amino acids. V dropped 2 bases and J dropped 8 bases, with 6 bases sitting between them. The CDR3 DNA is TGCAGTGCTAGACGGACGGAAGCTTTCTTT. Encoded protein: CSARRTEAFF.

V is TRBV6-1 and J is TRBJ2-1, with TRBD1 matching over 9 bases. Germline CDR1 and CDR2: MNHNS and SASEGT. There are 16 residues in the CDR3. V trimming: 2 bases; J trimming: 5 bases; junction bases outside the gene matches: 7. The CDR3 loop is CASSEFWTGANNEQFF. CDR3 nucleotides: TGTGCCAGCAGTGAATTTTGGACAGGGGCGAACAATGAGCAGTTCTTC.

This clonotype has a handful of counts. This sequence joins TRBV7-6 and TRBJ1-3; 9 bases agree with TRBD1. CDR1 and CDR2 from the germline V gene are SGHVS and FNYEAQ. The V segment lost 0 bases and the J segment 4 bases; nucleotides outside the gene matches: 4. The CDR3 is 16 amino acids. In nucleotides, the CDR3 is TGTGCCAGCAGCTTAGCTCCGACAGGGGGAGGAAACACCATATATTTT. Translated: CASSLAPTGGGNTIYF.

This clonotype was recorded many times. This chain joins TRBV10-3 and TRBJ1-1, with 8 bases fitting TRBD1. The J segment lost 1 base and the V segment lost 3 bases, leaving 4 bases of the junction unmatched. The CDR3 totals 15 residues. Germline V gene lookup returns CDR1 ENHRY and CDR2 SYGVKD. The CDR3 coding sequence is TGTGCCATCAGTGAAGGACAGGGATCGAACACTGAAGCTTTCTTT. The encoded protein is CAISEGQGSNTEAFF.

Ten or more counts support this clonotype. The J gene is TRBJ2-1, the V gene TRBV29-1; a possible D gene is TRBD2 (7 bases). CDR3 size: 13 residues. CDR1 and CDR2 from the germline V gene are SQVTM and ANQGSEA. Trimming took 6 bases from V and 6 from J, leaving 15 bases between them. The CDR3 loop is CSVERGAGNEQFF. The DNA for the CDR3 is TGCAGCGTCGAACGGGGGGCTGGCAATGAGCAGTTCTTC.

This clonotype was picked up a small number of times. V and J are TRBV5-5 and TRBJ2-7, with D unresolved. V gave up 0 bases and J gave up 5 bases, with 12 bases separating them. Germline CDR1 reads SGHKS; CDR2 reads YYEKEE (reference sequence). The CDR3 spans 14 residues. CDR3 loop: CASSLVIGLHEQYF. Written as DNA, the CDR3 is TGTGCCAGCAGCTTGGTGATCGGGCTCCACGAGCAGTACTTC.

This clonotype was counted at least ten times. V is TRBV12-3 or TRBV12-4 and J is TRBJ1-1; TRBD1 might be the D (6 bases). CDR3 length: 15 residues. Trimming removed 5 bases from V and 3 bases from J, with 16 bases in between. CDR3 DNA sequence: TGTGCCAGCAGTGTACACGGGGGCAGGTACACTGAAGCTTTCTTT. Protein sequence: CASSVHGGRYTEAFF.

This chain links TRBV5-1 with TRBJ1-6; D not resolved. V lost 0 bases to trimming and J lost 1 base, with 11 bases between them. Germline values: CDR1 SGHRS, CDR2 YFSETQ. The CDR3 runs to 17 residues. Written as DNA, the CDR3 is TGCGCCAGCAGCTTGGCCATCACAGAGTCCTATAATTCACCCCTCCACTTT. It is translated as CASSLAITESYNSPLHF.

The chain links TRBV30 to TRBJ2-7, with D perhaps matching TRBD1 (6 bases). There are 12 residues in the CDR3. The germline gives CDR1 GTSNPN, CDR2 SVGIG (reference sequence). Trimming took 1 base from V and 6 from J, leaving 10 bases between them. The CDR3 loop is CAWSEDSPEQYF. The CDR3 DNA follows: TGTGCCTGGAGTGAGGACAGTCCCGAGCAGTACTTC. The entire variable domain, with the rest obtained from reference TRBV30 and TRBJ2-7, is as follows: SQTIHQWPATLVQPVGSPLSLECTVEGTSNPNLYWYRQAAGRGLQLLFYSVGIGQISSEVPQNLSASRPQDRQFILSSKKLLLSDSGFYLCAWSEDSPEQYFGPGTRLTVT.

The table lists this clonotype with a few counts. This chain uses TRBV4-3 with TRBJ1-2; tentatively, D is TRBD1 (5 bases). The V and J ends lost 1 base and 4 bases respectively, with 16 bases between them. The CDR3 is 16 amino acids. Germline CDR1 LGHNA, CDR2 YSLEER. The CDR3 DNA is TGCGCCAGCAGCCAAGCCCAAGGGGCCTATAGCTATGGCTACACCTTC. Its translation: CASSQAQGAYSYGYTF.

The genes are TRBV4-2 and TRBJ2-6, with D possibly TRBD1 on 5 matching bases. V lost 2 bases to trimming and J lost 2 bases, with 13 bases between them. Germline lookup yields CDR1 LGHNA and CDR2 YNFKEQ. The CDR3 has 17 residues. DNA for the CDR3: TGTGCCAGCAGCCAAAATCAGGGCATGACTGGGGCCAACGTCCTGACTTTC. Amino acid sequence: CASSQNQGMTGANVLTF.

There are many counts of this clonotype. CDR3 region: CASSVNTGELFF. The CDR3 nucleotides read TGTGCCAGCAGCGTTAACACCGGGGAGCTGTTTTTT. The V and J genes are TRBV7-7 and TRBJ2-2; D is uncertain. V was trimmed by 5 bases and J by 2 bases, leaving 3 bases between them. The CDR3 extends over 12 amino acids. Per the germline V gene, CDR1 is SSHAT and CDR2 is FNYEAQ (reference sequence).

This clonotype was seen a few times. The gene calls are TRBV24-1 and TRBJ2-1; perhaps TRBD1 as D (5 bases). The CDR3 runs to 12 residues. The germline CDR1 and CDR2 sequences are KGHDR and SFDVKD. Trimming removed 3 bases at V and 9 bases at J, with 8 bases between. CDR3 protein: CATSDAGREQFF. Here the CDR3 DNA reads TGTGCCACCAGTGATGCAGGGCGTGAGCAGTTCTTC.

V usage is TRBV2 and J usage is TRBJ2-3, with D perhaps matching TRBD1 or TRBD2 (5 bases each). The V end was cut by 6 bases, the J end by 5 bases, with 9 bases between. The CDR3 runs 12 residues. CDR1 is SNHLY, CDR2 FYNNEI, per germline. The CDR3, as DNA: TGTGCCAGCAGGGGGGAGCAAGATACGCAGTATTTT. Translated: CASRGEQDTQYF.

This clonotype came up a few times. This rearrangement joins TRBV3-1 to TRBJ2-6; the D is unclear. Germline loops: CDR1 LGHDT, CDR2 YNNKEL (reference sequence). CDR3 length equals 15 residues. Trimming removed 4 bases from V and 4 bases from J, with 11 bases in between. The CDR3 is CASSLQSAGANVLTF. The CDR3 DNA reads TGTGCCAGCAGCCTCCAGAGCGCCGGGGCCAACGTCCTGACTTTC.

J is TRBJ2-7 and V is TRBV29-1; D unclear. The CDR3 is made up of 12 amino acids. Germline loops: CDR1 SQVTM, CDR2 ANQGSEA. Trimming shortened V by 5 bases and J by 4 bases, and 12 bases separated the two germline ends. The DNA for the CDR3 is TGCAGCGTTAAAGGGTATTCGTACGAGCAGTACTTC. It is translated as CSVKGYSYEQYF.

This clonotype appeared many times. The rearrangement joins TRBV12-3 or TRBV12-4 to TRBJ2-6; the match to TRBD1 covers 11 bases. Trimming at V came to 8 bases and at J to 2 bases, leaving 11 bases not matched to a gene. The CDR3 contains 18 residues. CDR3 region: CASRPRTGGSAGANVLTF. DNA for the CDR3: TGTGCCAGCCGCCCGAGGACAGGGGGCAGCGCTGGGGCCAACGTCCTGACTTTC.

The chain carries TRBV30 and TRBJ1-3; no clear D. The CDR3 is 13 residues long. Looked up from germline, CDR1 is GTSNPN and CDR2 is SVGIG (reference sequence). V gave up 2 bases and J gave up 1 base, with 6 bases separating them. The CDR3 nucleotides read TGTGCCTGGAGTAGGAGTTCTGGAAACACCATATATTTT. Translation gives CAWSRSSGNTIYF.

Concerning this clonotype: Just one base apart from a much larger clone, this may be a read error. This chain uses TRBV4-3 with TRBJ2-1; TRBD2 agrees at 7 bases. CDR3 length: 15 amino acids. Germline CDR1 reads LGHNA; CDR2 reads YSLEER. CDR3 DNA: TGCGCCAGCAGCCAACTAGCGGACAACTACAATGAGCAGATCTTC. Translating gives CASSQLADNYNEQIF.

This chain links TRBV6-4 with TRBJ2-7; 8 positions match TRBD1. V trimming: 6 bases; J trimming: 5 bases; junction bases outside the gene matches: 12. The CDR3 is made up of 15 amino acids. Germline CDR1 and CDR2: MRHNA and SNTAGT. In DNA form, the CDR3 reads TGTGCCAGCAGCCCCCAACCAGGGGGCACGAACGAGCAGTACTTC. This sequence encodes CASSPQPGGTNEQYF.